This TCR beta chain emerged from a study of immune characterization of retroperitoneal liposarcoma. One entry per CDR3 protein, called by TCRdb with MiXCR from the PCR reads. The sample lists roughly 2,000 distinct CDR3 sequences, around 41% occurring once. In its sample, this clonotype ranks as large. The germline V gene has CDR1 MNHNS and CDR2 SASEGT. CDR3 length equals 14 residues. V shed 6 bases, J shed 10 bases, and the junction held 10 bases outside the gene matches. The receptor was isolated from a male donor with retroperitoneal liposarcoma. Sequenced: tumor tissue. The chain uses TRBV6-1 and TRBJ2-1; the match to TRBD1 covers 9 bases. CDR3 amino acids: CASREPGQGVEQFF. DNA of the CDR3: TGTGCCAGCAGGGAACCGGGACAGGGAGTCGAGCAGTTCTTC.